This TCR beta chain comes out of a study of early stage breast cancer tumors. In the study overall: Of fewer than 20 invasive breast tumors, fewer than 13 were hormone receptor-positive, HER2-negative. Eight ER+/PR+/HER2- tumors were invasive ductal; a few were invasive lobular.

As to this clone: The antigen is undetermined.

Study findings and constraints: Commonly generated sequences made up most enriched TCRB sequences shared between patients. Compared with adjacent normal breast tissue, tumors showed 2 to 3-fold greater T cell density and higher clonality.

The germline CDR1 and CDR2 sequences are ENHRY and SYGVKD. The V gene lost 4 bases and the J gene lost 1 base, with 8 bases spanning the gap. CDR3 length equals 14 residues. Some clones are missing from TCRdb's copy, which holds only in-frame ones; the method was immunoSEQ multiplex PCR. The sample has around 11,000 clones; about 80% are singletons. The chain combines TRBV10-3 with TRBJ1-3; D remains unclear. The sequenced sample was breast tumor tissue. This sequence was found in a person between 65 and 79 years old with breast cancer. The CDR3: CAISARVSGNTIYF. The DNA of the CDR3 is TGTGCCATCAGTGCGAGGGTTTCTGGAAACACCATATATTTT.